The TCR beta chain under discussion was sequenced for a study of spatial heterogeneity in lung cancer. As for the study in general: Every unique TCR and UMI combination, on average, appeared more than ten times in raw reads. General study results and limits: Ubiquitous expanded tumor TCRs surfaced in blood more at resection than they did at follow-up.

Sample time point: sample taken at primary tumor resection. The authors sequenced whole RNA from tumor, nontumor lung or frozen PBMC without sorting. Samples came from approximately 65 TRACERx patients with untreated early-stage lung cancer. Trimming took off 5 bases at V and 4 bases at J, with 8 bases between the two ends. This CDR3 spans 12 amino acids. Germline CDR1 reads SEHNR; CDR2 reads FQNEAQ (reference sequence). Individual TCR cDNA molecules each bore their own unique molecular identifier. MiXCR was run by TCRdb on the 5' RACE reads, yielding one entry per CDR3 protein. The sample contains tens of thousands of distinct CDR3 sequences, about an eighth of which appear only once. About this clonotype: Its antigen is still unknown.

The genes are TRBV7-9 and TRBJ1-2; D may be TRBD1 (6 bases). Specimen: PBMCs, collected at surgery. This clonotype was sampled from a male donor with early-stage non-small cell lung cancer. The CDR3: CASSRDTYGYTF. CDR3 bases: TGTGCCAGCAGCCGGGACACCTATGGCTACACCTTC.